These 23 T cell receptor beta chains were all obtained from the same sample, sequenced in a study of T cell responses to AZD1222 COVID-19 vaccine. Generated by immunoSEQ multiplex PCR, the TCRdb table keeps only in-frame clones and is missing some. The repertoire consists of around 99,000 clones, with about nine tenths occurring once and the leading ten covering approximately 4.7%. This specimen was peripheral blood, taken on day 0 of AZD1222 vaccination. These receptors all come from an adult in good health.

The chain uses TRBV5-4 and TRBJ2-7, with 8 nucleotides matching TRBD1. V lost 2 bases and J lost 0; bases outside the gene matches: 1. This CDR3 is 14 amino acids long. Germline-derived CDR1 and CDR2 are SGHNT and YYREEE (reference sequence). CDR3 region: CASSFDRGSYEQYF. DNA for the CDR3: TGTGCCAGCAGCTTCGACAGGGGCTCCTACGAGCAGTACTTC.

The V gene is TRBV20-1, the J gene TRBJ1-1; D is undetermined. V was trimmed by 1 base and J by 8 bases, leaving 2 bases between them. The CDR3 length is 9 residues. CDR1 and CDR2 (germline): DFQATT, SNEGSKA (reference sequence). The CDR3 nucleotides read TGCAGTGCTAGAGCGGAAGCTTTCTTT. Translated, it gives CSARAEAFF.

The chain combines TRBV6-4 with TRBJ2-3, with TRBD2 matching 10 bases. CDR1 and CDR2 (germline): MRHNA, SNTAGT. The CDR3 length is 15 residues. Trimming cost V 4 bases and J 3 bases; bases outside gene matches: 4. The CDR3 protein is CASSVSGGGTDTQYF. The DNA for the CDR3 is TGTGCCAGCAGTGTGAGCGGGGGGGGGACAGATACGCAGTATTTT.

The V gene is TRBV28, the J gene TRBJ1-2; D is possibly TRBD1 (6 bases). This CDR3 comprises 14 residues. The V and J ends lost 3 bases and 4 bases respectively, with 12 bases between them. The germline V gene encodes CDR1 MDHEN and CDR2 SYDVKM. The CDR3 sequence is CASSFQGSGYGYTF. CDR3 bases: TGTGCCAGCAGTTTCCAGGGGAGTGGCTATGGCTACACCTTC.

CDR3 region: CASSQGLLVGAIGNTIYF. CDR3 bases: TGTGCCAGCAGCCAAGGTTTGTTGGTAGGGGCAATTGGAAACACCATATATTTT. The rearrangement uses TRBV3-1 (or the pseudogene TRBV3-2) and TRBJ1-3; possibly TRBD1 for D (5 bases). The length of the CDR3 is 18 residues. V lost 1 base, J lost 3 bases, and 19 bases lay in between. Germline V gene sequence: CDR1 LGHDT, CDR2 YNNKEL (reference sequence).

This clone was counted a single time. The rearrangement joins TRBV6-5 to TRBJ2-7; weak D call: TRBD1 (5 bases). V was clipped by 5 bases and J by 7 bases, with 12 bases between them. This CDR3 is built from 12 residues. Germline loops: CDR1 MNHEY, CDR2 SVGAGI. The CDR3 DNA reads TGTGCCAGCAGTAAGACAGCTTATGAGCAGTACTTC. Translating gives CASSKTAYEQYF.

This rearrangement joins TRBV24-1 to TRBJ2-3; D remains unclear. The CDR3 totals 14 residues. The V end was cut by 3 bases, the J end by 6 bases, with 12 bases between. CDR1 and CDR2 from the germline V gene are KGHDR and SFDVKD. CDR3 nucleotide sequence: TGTGCCACCAGTGATAGAGATTTGTGGGATACGCAGTATTTT. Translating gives CATSDRDLWDTQYF.

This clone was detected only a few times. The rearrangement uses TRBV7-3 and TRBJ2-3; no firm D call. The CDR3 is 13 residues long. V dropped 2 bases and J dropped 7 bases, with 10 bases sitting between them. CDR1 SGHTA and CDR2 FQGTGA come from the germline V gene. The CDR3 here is CASSLYSENTQYF. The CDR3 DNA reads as TGTGCCAGCAGCTTATACTCCGAGAATACGCAGTATTTT. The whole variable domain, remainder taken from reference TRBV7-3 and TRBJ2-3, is GAGVSQTPSNKVTEKGKYVELRCDPISGHTALYWYRQSLGQGPEFLIYFQGTGAADDSGLPNDRFFAVRPEGSVSTLKIQRTERGDSAVYLCASSLYSENTQYFGPGTRLTVL.

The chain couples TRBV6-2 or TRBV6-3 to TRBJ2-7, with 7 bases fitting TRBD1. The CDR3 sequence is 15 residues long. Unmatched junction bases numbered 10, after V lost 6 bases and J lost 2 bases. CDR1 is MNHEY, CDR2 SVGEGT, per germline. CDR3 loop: CASSSTGTATYEQYF. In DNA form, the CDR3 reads TGTGCCAGCAGCTCCACCGGGACAGCAACCTACGAGCAGTACTTC.

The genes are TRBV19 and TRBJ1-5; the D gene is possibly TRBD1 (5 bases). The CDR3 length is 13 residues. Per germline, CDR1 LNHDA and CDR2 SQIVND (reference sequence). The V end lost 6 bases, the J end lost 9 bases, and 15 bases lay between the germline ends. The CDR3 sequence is CASSLTTGTPQHF. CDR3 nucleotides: TGTGCCAGTAGCCTGACGACGGGGACGCCCCAGCATTTT.

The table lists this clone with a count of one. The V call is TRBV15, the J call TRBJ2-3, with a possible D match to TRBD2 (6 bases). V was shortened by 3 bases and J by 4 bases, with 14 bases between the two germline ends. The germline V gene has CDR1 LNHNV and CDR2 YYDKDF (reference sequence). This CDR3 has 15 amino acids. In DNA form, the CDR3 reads TGTGCCACCAGCAGCGGATTTGGAGGGGCAGATACGCAGTATTTT. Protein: CATSSGFGGADTQYF.

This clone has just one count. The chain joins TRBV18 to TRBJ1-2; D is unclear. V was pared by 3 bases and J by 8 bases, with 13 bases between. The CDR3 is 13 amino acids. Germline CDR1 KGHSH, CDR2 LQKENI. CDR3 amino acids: CASSPDGQAGYTF. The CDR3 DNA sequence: TGTGCCAGCTCACCGGACGGGCAAGCGGGCTACACCTTC.

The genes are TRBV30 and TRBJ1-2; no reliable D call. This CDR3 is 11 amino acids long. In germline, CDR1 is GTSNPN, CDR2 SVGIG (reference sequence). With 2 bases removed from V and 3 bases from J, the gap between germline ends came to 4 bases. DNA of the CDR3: TGTGCCTGGAGTCCGGACTATGGCTACACCTTC. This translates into CAWSPDYGYTF.

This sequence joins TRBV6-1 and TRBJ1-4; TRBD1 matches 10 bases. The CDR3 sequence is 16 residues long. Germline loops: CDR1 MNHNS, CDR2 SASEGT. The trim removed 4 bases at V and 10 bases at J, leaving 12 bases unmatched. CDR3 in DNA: TGTGCCAGCAGTGTCCCGTCGACAGGGGGCCAGGGAAAACTGTTTTTT. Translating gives CASSVPSTGGQGKLFF.

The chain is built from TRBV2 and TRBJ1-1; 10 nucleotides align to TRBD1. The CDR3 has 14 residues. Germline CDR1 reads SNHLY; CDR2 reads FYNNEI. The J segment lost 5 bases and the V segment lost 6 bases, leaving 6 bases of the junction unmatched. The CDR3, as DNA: TGTGCCAGCAGATGGACAGGGGGTAAGACTGAAGCTTTCTTT. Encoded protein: CASRWTGGKTEAFF.

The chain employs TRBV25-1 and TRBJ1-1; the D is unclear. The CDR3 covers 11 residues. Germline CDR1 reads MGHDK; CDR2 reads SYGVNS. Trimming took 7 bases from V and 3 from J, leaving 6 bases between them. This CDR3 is CASIGYTEAFF. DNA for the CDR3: TGTGCCAGCATCGGATACACTGAAGCTTTCTTT.

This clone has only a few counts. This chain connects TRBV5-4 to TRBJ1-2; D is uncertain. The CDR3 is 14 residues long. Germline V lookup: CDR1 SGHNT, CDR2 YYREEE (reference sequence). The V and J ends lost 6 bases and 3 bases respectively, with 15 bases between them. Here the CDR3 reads CASTNLQRDYGYTF. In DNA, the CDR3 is TGTGCCAGCACGAACCTCCAAAGGGACTATGGCTACACCTTC.

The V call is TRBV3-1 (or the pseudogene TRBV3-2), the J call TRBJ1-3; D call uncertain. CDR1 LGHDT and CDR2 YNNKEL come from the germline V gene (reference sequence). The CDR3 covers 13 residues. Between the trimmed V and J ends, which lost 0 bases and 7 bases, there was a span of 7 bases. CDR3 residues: CASSQDPGNTIYF. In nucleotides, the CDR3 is TGTGCCAGCAGCCAAGATCCGGGTAACACCATATATTTT.

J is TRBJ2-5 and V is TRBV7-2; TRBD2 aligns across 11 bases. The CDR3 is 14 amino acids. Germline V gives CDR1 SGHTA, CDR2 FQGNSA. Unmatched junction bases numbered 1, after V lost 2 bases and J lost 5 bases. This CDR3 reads CASSLTSGGETQYF. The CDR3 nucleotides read TGTGCCAGCAGCTTAACTAGCGGGGGCGAGACCCAGTACTTC.

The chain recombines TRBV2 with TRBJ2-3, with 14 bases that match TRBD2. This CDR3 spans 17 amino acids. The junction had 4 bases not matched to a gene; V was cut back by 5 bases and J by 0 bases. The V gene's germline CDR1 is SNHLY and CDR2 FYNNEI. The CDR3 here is CASSMGLAGASTDTQYF. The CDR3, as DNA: TGTGCCAGCAGTATGGGACTAGCGGGGGCTAGCACAGATACGCAGTATTTT.

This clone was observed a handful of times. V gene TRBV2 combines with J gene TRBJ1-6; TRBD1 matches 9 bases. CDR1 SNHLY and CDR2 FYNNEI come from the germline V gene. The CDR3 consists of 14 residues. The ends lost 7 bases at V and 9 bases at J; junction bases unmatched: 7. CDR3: CASILGTGFSPLHF. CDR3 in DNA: TGTGCCAGCATTCTCGGGACAGGGTTTTCACCCCTCCACTTT.

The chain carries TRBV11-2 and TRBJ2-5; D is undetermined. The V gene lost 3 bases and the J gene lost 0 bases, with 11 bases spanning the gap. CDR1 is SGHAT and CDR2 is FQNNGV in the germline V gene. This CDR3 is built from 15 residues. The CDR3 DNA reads TGTGCCAGCAGCTTGACGGGCAACAACCAAGAGACCCAGTACTTC. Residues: CASSLTGNNQETQYF.

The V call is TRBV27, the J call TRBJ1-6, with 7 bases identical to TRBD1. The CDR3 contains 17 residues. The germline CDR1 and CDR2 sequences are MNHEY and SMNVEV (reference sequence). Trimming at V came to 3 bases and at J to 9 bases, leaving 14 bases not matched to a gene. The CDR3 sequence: CASSLKLMAGGFSPLHF. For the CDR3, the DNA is TGTGCCAGCAGTTTGAAGCTAATGGCAGGGGGGTTTTCACCCCTCCACTTT.